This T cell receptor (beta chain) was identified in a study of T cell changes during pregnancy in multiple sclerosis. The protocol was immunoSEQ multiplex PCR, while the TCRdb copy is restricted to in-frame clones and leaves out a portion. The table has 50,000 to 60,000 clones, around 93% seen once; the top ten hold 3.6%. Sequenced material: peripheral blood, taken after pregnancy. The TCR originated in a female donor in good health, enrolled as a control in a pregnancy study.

CDR3 loop: CASRQGWTEAFF. CDR3 in DNA: TGTGCCAGCAGACAGGGGTGGACTGAAGCTTTCTTT. The chain has TRBV6-6 and TRBJ1-1; 7 nucleotides agree with TRBD1. CDR1 MNHNY and CDR2 SVGAGI come from the germline V gene (reference sequence). The trim removed 6 bases at V and 5 bases at J, leaving 3 bases unmatched. This CDR3 contains 12 residues.